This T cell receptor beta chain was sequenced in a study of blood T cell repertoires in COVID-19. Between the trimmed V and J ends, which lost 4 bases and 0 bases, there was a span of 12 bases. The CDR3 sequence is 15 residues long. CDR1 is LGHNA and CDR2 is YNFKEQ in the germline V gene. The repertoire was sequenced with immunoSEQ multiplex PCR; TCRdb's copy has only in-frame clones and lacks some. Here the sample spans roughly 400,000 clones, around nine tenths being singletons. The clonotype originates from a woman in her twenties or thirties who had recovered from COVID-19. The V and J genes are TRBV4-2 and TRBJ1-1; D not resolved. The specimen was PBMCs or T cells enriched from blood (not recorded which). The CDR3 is CASSPAGGMNTEAFF. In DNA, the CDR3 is TGTGCCAGCAGCCCCGCGGGAGGCATGAACACTGAAGCTTTCTTT.